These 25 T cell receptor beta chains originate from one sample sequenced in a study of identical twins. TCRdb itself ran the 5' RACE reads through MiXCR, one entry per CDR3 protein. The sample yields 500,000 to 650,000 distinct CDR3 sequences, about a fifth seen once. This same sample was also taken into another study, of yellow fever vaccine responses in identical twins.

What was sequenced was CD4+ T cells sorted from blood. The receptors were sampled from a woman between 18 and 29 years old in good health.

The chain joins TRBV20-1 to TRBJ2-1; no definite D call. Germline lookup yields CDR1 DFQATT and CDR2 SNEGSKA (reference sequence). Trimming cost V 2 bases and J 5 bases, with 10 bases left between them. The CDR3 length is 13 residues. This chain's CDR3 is CSARRFRDNEQFF. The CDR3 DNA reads TGCAGTGCTAGACGGTTTAGGGACAATGAGCAGTTCTTC.

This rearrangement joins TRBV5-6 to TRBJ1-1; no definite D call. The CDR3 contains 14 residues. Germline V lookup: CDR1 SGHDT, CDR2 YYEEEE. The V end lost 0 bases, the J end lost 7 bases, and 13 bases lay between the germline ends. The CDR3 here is CASSLAGFAVEAFF. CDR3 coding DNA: TGTGCCAGCAGCTTGGCGGGATTCGCGGTTGAAGCTTTCTTT.

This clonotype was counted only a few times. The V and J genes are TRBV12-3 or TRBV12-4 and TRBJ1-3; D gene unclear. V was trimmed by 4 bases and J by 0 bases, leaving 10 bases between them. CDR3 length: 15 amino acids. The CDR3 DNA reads TGTGCCAGCAGTTCCAGACTTTCCTCTGGAAACACCATATATTTT. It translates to CASSSRLSSGNTIYF.

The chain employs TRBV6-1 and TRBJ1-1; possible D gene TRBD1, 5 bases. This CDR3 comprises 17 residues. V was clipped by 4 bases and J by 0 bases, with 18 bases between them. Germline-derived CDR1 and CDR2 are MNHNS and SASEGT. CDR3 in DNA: TGTGCCAGCAGTGCCATCCCGCGGGGGGGTCTGAACACTGAAGCTTTCTTT. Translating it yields CASSAIPRGGLNTEAFF.

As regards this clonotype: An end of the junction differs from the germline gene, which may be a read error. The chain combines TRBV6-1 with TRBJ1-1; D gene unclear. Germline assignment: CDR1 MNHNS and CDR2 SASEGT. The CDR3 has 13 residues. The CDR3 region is CASSVLPNTETFF. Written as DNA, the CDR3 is TGTGCCAGCAGCGTTCTACCGAACACTGAAACTTTCTTT.

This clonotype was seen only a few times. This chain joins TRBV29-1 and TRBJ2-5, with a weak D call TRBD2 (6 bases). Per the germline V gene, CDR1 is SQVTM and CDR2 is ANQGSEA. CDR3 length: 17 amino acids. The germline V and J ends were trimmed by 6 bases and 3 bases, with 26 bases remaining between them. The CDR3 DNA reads TGCAGCGTCATGACCGGGAGCGGACCCATGATCGAAGAGACCCAGTACTTC. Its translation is CSVMTGSGPMIEETQYF.

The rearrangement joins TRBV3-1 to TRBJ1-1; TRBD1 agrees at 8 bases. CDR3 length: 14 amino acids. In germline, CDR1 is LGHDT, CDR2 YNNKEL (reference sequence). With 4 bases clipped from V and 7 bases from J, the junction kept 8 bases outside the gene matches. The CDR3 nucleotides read TGTGCCAGCAGCCCTACAGGGGGACGGGGTGAAGCTTTCTTT. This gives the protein CASSPTGGRGEAFF. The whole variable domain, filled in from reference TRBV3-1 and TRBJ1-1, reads DTAVSQTPKYLVTQMGNDKSIKCEQNLGHDTMYWYKQDSKKFLKIMFSYNNKELIINETVPNRFSPKSPDKAHLNLHINSLELGDSAVYFCASSPTGGRGEAFFGQGTRLTVV.

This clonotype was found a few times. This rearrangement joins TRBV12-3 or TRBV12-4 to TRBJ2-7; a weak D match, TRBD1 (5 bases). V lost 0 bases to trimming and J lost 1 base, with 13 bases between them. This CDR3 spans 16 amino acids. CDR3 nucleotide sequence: TGTGCCAGCAGTTTAGCCCCCGCGACAGCTTCCTACGAGCAGTACTTC. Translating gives CASSLAPATASYEQYF.

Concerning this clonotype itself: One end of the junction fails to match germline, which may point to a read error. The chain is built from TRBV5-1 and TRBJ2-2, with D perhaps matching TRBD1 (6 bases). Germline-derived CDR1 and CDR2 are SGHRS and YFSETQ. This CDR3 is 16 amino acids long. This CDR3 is CASSLLQGTKTGELFF. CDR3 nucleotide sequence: TGCGCCAGCAGCTTGTTGCAGGGGACGAAAACCGGGGAGCTGTTTTTT.

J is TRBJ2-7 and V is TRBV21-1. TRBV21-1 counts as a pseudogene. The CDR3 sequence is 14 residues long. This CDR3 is CARESGDGSYEQYF. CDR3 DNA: TGTGCCAGGGAAAGCGGGGATGGCTCCTACGAGCAGTACTTC.

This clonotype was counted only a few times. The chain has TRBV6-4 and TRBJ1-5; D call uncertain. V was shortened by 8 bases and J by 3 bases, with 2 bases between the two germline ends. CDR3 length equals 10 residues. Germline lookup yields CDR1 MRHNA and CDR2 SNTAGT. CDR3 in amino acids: CASPNQPQHF. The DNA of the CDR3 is TGTGCCAGCCCCAATCAGCCCCAGCATTTT.

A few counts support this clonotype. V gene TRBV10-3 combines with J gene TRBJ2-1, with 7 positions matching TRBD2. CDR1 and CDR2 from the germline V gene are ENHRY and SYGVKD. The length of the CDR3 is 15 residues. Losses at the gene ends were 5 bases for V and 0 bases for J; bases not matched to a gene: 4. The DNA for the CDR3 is TGTGCCATCAGTCAGCGGGAACTCTCCTACAATGAGCAGTTCTTC. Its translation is CAISQRELSYNEQFF.

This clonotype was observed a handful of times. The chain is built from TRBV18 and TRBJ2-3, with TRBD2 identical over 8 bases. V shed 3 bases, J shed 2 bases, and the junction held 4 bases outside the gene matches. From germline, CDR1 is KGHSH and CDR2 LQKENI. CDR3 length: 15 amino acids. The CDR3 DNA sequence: TGTGCCAGCTCACCGCGGCGGGGGGACACAGATACGCAGTATTTT. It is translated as CASSPRRGDTDTQYF.

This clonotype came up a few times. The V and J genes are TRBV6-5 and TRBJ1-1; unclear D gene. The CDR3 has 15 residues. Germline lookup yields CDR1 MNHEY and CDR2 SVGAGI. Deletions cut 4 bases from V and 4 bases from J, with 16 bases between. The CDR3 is CASSSLAAGGTEAFF. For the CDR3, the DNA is TGTGCCAGCAGTTCCCTGGCGGCCGGTGGCACTGAAGCTTTCTTT.

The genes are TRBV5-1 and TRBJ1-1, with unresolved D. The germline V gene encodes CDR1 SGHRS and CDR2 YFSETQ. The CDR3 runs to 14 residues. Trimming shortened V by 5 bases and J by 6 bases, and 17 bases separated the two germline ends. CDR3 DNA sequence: TGCGCCAGCAGACTCCGGGAGTTGTGGTCTGAAGCTTTCTTT. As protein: CASRLRELWSEAFF. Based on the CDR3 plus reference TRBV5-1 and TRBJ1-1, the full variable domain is KAGVTQTPRYLIKTRGQQVTLSCSPISGHRSVSWYQQTPGQGLQFLFEYFSETQRNKGNFPGRFSGRQFSNSRSEMNVSTLELGDSALYLCASRLRELWSEAFFGQGTRLTVV.

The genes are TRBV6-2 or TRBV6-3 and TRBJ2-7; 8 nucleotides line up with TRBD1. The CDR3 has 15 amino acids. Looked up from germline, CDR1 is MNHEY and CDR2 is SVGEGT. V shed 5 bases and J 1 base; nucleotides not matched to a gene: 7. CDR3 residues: CASSIWTGPSYEQYF. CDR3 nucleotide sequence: TGTGCCAGCAGTATATGGACAGGGCCATCCTACGAGCAGTACTTC.

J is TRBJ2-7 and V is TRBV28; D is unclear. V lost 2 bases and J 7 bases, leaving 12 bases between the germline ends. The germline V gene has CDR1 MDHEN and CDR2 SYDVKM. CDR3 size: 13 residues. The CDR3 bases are TGTGCCAGCAGTTTAGGGCTCGTCCGGGAGCAGTACTTC. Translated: CASSLGLVREQYF.

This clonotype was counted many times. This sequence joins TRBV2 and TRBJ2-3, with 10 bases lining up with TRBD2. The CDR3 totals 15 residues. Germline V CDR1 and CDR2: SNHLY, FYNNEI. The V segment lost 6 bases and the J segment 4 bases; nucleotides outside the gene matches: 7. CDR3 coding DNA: TGTGCCAGCAGCCGGCTAGCGGGAGTTCCAGATACGCAGTATTTT. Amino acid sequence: CASSRLAGVPDTQYF.

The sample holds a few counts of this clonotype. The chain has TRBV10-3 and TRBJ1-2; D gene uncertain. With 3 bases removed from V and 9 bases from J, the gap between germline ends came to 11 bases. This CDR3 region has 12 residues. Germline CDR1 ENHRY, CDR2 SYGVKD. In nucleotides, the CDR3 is TGTGCCATCAGTGACGGTCCGGTGAGCTACACCTTC. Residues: CAISDGPVSYTF.

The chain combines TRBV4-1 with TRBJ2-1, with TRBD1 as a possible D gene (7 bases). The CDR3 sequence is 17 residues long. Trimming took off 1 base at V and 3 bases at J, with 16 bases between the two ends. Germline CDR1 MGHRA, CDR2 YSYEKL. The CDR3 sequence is CASSQGSRRDSYNEQFF. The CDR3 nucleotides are TGCGCCAGCAGCCAAGGGAGTAGGAGGGACAGCTACAATGAGCAGTTCTTC.

The CDR3 spells CASTGLYSNQPQHF. CDR3 nucleotides: TGTGCCAGTACAGGGTTGTATAGCAATCAGCCCCAGCATTTT. The J gene is TRBJ1-5, the V gene TRBV2; D is perhaps TRBD1 (6 bases). The CDR3 has 14 amino acids. V shed 9 bases and J shed 0 bases, with 12 bases lying between them. CDR1 is SNHLY and CDR2 is FYNNEI in the germline V gene.

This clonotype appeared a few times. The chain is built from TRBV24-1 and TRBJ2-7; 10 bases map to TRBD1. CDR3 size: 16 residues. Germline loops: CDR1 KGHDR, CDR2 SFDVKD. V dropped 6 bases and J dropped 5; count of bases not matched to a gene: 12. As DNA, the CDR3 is TGTGCCACCAGTTCTGGGGACAGGGGCGATTCCCACGAGCAGTACTTC. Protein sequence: CATSSGDRGDSHEQYF.

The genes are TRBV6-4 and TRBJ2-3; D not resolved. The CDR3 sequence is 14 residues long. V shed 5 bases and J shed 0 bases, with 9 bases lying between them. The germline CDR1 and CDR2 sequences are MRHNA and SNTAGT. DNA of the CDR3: TGTGCCAGCAGTCCGACCTCTAGCACAGATACGCAGTATTTT. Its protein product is CASSPTSSTDTQYF.

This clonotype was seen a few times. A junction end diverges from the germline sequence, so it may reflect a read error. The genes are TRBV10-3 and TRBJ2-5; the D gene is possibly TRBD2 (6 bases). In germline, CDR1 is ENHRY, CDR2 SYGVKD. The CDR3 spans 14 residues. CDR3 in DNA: TGTGCCATCAGTGATATCGGCGGGGAGGCAAAGGAAAACTTC. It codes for CAISDIGGEAKENF.

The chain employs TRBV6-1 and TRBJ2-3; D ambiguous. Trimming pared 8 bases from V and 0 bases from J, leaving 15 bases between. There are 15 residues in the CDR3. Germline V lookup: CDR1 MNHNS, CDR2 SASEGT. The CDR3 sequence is CASVKGRVSTDTQYF. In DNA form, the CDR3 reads TGTGCCAGCGTGAAGGGTCGGGTGAGCACAGATACGCAGTATTTT.